The 29 T cell receptor beta chains presented below share a single source sample, sequenced in a study of CD8 T cells in Susac syndrome. Random-hexamer reverse transcription was applied to about 0.5 to 1 ug RNA. Each CDR3 protein is one row after TCRdb ran MiXCR on the immunoSEQ multiplex PCR reads. Here the sample spans about 120,000 distinct CDR3 sequences, approximately 96% being singletons. The sample comprised CD8+ T cells from PBMCs. Every receptor here comes from a human donor with Susac syndrome.

The V gene is TRBV16, the J gene TRBJ1-5; D gene unclear. CDR3 size: 13 residues. Germline-derived CDR1 and CDR2 are KGHSY and FQNENV. V dropped 2 bases and J dropped 4 bases, with 6 bases sitting between them. As DNA, the CDR3 is TGTGCCAGCAGCCAAGTCAGGAATCAGCCCCAGCATTTT. This sequence encodes CASSQVRNQPQHF.

The rearrangement uses TRBV9 and TRBJ2-2; maybe TRBD1 (5 bases). Deletions cut 7 bases from V and 1 base from J, with 14 bases between. The CDR3 consists of 15 residues. Germline V lookup: CDR1 SGDLS, CDR2 YYNGEE. Written as DNA, the CDR3 is TGTGCCAGCTCGCAGGGCGGTGGGAACACCGGGGAGCTGTTTTTT. It codes for CASSQGGGNTGELFF.

This clonotype has a single count. The chain combines TRBV9 with TRBJ2-2; D perhaps matches TRBD1 (5 bases). Germline CDR1 is SGDLS and CDR2 is YYNGEE. V was cut by 4 bases and J by 3 bases, with 13 bases left in between. The CDR3 runs 15 residues. The CDR3 sequence is CASSPQGRDTGELFF. CDR3 nucleotide sequence: TGTGCCAGCAGCCCTCAGGGTCGGGACACCGGGGAGCTGTTTTTT.

J is TRBJ2-7 and V is TRBV3-1, with D perhaps given as TRBD1 or TRBD2 (6 bases each). This CDR3 has 16 residues. Trimming removed 0 bases from V and 3 bases from J, with 15 bases in between. Germline CDR1 and CDR2: LGHDT and YNNKEL (reference sequence). CDR3 sequence reads: CASSQEAQGGFYEQYF. In nucleotides, the CDR3 is TGTGCCAGCAGCCAAGAGGCACAGGGAGGCTTCTACGAGCAGTACTTC.

V is TRBV19 and J is TRBJ2-1; D perhaps matches TRBD2 (6 bases). The length of the CDR3 is 15 residues. The germline V gene has CDR1 LNHDA and CDR2 SQIVND (reference sequence). V dropped 7 bases and J dropped 8 bases, with 21 bases sitting between them. CDR3 sequence (DNA): TGTGCCAGTACGACGGGAGCCGCCCCGGTCTATGAGCAGTTCTTC. This translates into CASTTGAAPVYEQFF. Complete variable domain (other parts from reference TRBV19 and TRBJ2-1): DGGITQSPKYLFRKEGQNVTLSCEQNLNHDAMYWYRQDPGQGLRLIYYSQIVNDFQKGDIAEGYSVSREKKESFPLTVTSAQKNPTAFYLCASTTGAAPVYEQFFGPGTRLTVL.

This chain joins TRBV7-6 and TRBJ2-1; 13 bases are a match to TRBD2. Germline values: CDR1 SGHVS, CDR2 FNYEAQ. The length of the CDR3 is 16 residues. After removal of 1 base from V and 7 bases from J, the junction contained 4 bases not matched to a gene. CDR3 sequence reads: CASSLVTSGRANEQFF. The CDR3 DNA reads as TGTGCCAGCAGCTTAGTCACTAGCGGGAGGGCGAATGAGCAGTTCTTC.

The rearrangement joins TRBV7-9 to TRBJ2-1, with 11 bases fitting TRBD2. The length of the CDR3 is 15 residues. The ends lost 3 bases at V and 3 bases at J; junction bases unmatched: 1. Looked up from germline, CDR1 is SEHNR and CDR2 is FQNEAQ (reference sequence). The CDR3 loop reads CASSFTSGSYNEQFF. The CDR3 DNA follows: TGTGCCAGCAGCTTCACTAGCGGGAGCTACAATGAGCAGTTCTTC. Full variable domain (rest looked up from reference TRBV7-9 and TRBJ2-1): DTGVSQNPRHKITKRGQNVTFRCDPISEHNRLYWYRQTLGQGPEFLTYFQNEAQLEKSRLLSDRFSAERPKGSFSTLEIQRTEQGDSAMYLCASSFTSGSYNEQFFGPGTRLTVL.

V and J are TRBV20-1 and TRBJ2-3; D is perhaps TRBD2 (7 bases). The CDR3 runs 13 residues. V was cut by 6 bases and J by 5 bases, with 15 bases left in between. Germline lookup yields CDR1 DFQATT and CDR2 SNEGSKA (reference sequence). The CDR3 loop reads CSAAAGAEDTQYF. The CDR3 DNA follows: TGCAGTGCGGCGGCGGGGGCAGAAGATACGCAGTATTTT.

The V gene is TRBV29-1, the J gene TRBJ2-2; either TRBD1 or TRBD2 may supply D (6 bases each). Trimming took off 4 bases at V and 3 bases at J, with 12 bases between the two ends. Germline loops: CDR1 SQVTM, CDR2 ANQGSEA. The CDR3 extends over 14 amino acids. CDR3 sequence reads: CSVGGALDTGELFF. CDR3 sequence (DNA): TGCAGCGTTGGGGGGGCCCTTGACACCGGGGAGCTGTTTTTT.

CDR3 amino acids: CASSQESRADYEQYF. CDR3 in DNA: TGCGCCAGCAGCCAAGAATCTAGGGCCGACTACGAGCAGTACTTC. J is TRBJ2-7 and V is TRBV4-3; D call uncertain. V lost 0 bases to trimming and J lost 3 bases, with 12 bases between them. This CDR3 is built from 15 residues. Germline-derived CDR1 and CDR2 are LGHNA and YSLEER.

In DNA, the CDR3 is TGTGCCAGCAGCCAAGATCCCACAGAGAGCTATGGCTACACCTTC. Translation gives CASSQDPTESYGYTF. The chain employs TRBV4-2 and TRBJ1-2; D is ambiguous. The CDR3 contains 15 residues. Germline CDR1 and CDR2: LGHNA and YNFKEQ. Trimming removed 0 bases at V and 4 bases at J, with 12 bases between.

The chain joins TRBV29-1 to TRBJ2-7; D ambiguous. V shed 4 bases and J shed 0 bases, with 4 bases lying between them. This CDR3 is built from 11 residues. The germline V gene has CDR1 SQVTM and CDR2 ANQGSEA. This CDR3 is CSVGSSYEQYF. CDR3 DNA sequence: TGCAGCGTTGGCAGCTCCTACGAGCAGTACTTC.

This chain links TRBV27 with TRBJ1-1, with TRBD1 as a possible D gene (6 bases). This CDR3 contains 12 residues. In germline, CDR1 is MNHEY, CDR2 SMNVEV (reference sequence). V dropped 5 bases and J dropped 6 bases, with 10 bases sitting between them. The CDR3 protein is CASSPGTPEAFF. As DNA, the CDR3 is TGTGCCAGCAGTCCAGGGACACCTGAAGCTTTCTTT.

The sample holds a few counts of this clonotype. This chain links TRBV5-6 with TRBJ2-4, with D hard to call. The germline V and J ends were trimmed by 0 bases and 4 bases, with 5 bases remaining between them. This CDR3 comprises 13 residues. CDR1 and CDR2 (germline): SGHDT, YYEEEE. The CDR3 protein is CASSLDGKNIQYF. In nucleotides, the CDR3 is TGTGCCAGCAGCTTGGACGGAAAAAACATTCAGTACTTC. Combining the CDR3 with reference TRBV5-6 and TRBJ2-4 gives the whole variable domain DAGVTQSPTHLIKTRGQQVTLRCSPKSGHDTVSWYQQALGQGPQFIFQYYEEEERQRGNFPDRFSGHQFPNYSSELNVNALLLGDSALYLCASSLDGKNIQYFGAGTRLSVL.

The chain has TRBV30 and TRBJ1-6; tentatively, D is TRBD1 (5 bases). This CDR3 is 15 amino acids long. V shed 4 bases and J shed 5 bases, with 15 bases lying between them. Germline V CDR1 and CDR2: GTSNPN, SVGIG (reference sequence). The DNA for the CDR3 is TGTGCCTGGACATCGGGGCGAGCTCATAATTCACCCCTCCACTTT. Protein product: CAWTSGRAHNSPLHF.

The chain links TRBV6-2 or TRBV6-3 to TRBJ2-6; no firm D call. Germline V CDR1 and CDR2: MNHEY, SVGEGT. This CDR3 spans 15 amino acids. Trimming cost V 4 bases and J 1 base, with 8 bases left between them. The CDR3 spells CASSLQSSGANVLTF. As DNA, the CDR3 is TGTGCCAGCAGTTTACAATCGTCTGGGGCCAACGTCCTGACTTTC.

The rearrangement links TRBV29-1 to TRBJ1-4; 7 nucleotides match TRBD1. Germline V gives CDR1 SQVTM, CDR2 ANQGSEA. The CDR3 has 13 residues. Unmatched junction bases numbered 10, after V lost 5 bases and J lost 10 bases. The CDR3 loop reads CSVPGTDEGKLFF. The CDR3 nucleotides are TGCAGCGTTCCCGGGACAGACGAGGGAAAACTGTTTTTT.

J is TRBJ2-7 and V is TRBV30, with 10 positions matching TRBD1. With V trimmed by 2 bases and J by 4 bases, 2 bases remained unmatched. Per the germline V gene, CDR1 is GTSNPN and CDR2 is SVGIG (reference sequence). This CDR3 is built from 13 residues. CDR3 coding DNA: TGTGCCTGGAGTCGGGGACAGGGGTACGAGCAGTACTTC. Translation gives CAWSRGQGYEQYF.

The chain uses TRBV2 and TRBJ2-3; no firm D call. CDR3 length equals 13 residues. The V and J ends lost 3 bases and 1 base respectively, with 5 bases between them. Germline V CDR1 and CDR2: SNHLY, FYNNEI. As DNA, the CDR3 is TGTGCCAGCAGTGATGACCGCACAGATACGCAGTATTTT. It is translated as CASSDDRTDTQYF.

The genes are TRBV7-8 and TRBJ2-5; D gene ambiguous. Germline CDR1 and CDR2: SGHVS and FQNEAQ. This CDR3 is built from 11 residues. The V and J ends lost 5 bases and 2 bases respectively, with 3 bases between them. The CDR3 sequence is CASSEQETQYF. As DNA, the CDR3 is TGTGCCAGCAGCGAGCAAGAGACCCAGTACTTC.

The chain links TRBV10-3 to TRBJ2-1; perhaps D is TRBD1 or TRBD2 (6 bases each). V was clipped by 8 bases and J by 8 bases, with 19 bases between them. The CDR3 sequence is 14 residues long. The germline V gene encodes CDR1 ENHRY and CDR2 SYGVKD. Here the CDR3 DNA reads TGTGCCATCCGGGGGCTGGAGGTCATCGATGAGCAGTTCTTC. It encodes CAIRGLEVIDEQFF.

The rearrangement joins TRBV28 to TRBJ1-5; 7 bases line up with TRBD1. The CDR3 runs to 14 residues. Losses at the gene ends were 3 bases for V and 7 bases for J; bases not matched to a gene: 6. Germline CDR1 is MDHEN and CDR2 is SYDVKM. CDR3 nucleotide sequence: TGTGCCAGCAGTTTCCGGGACAGCCGGCAGCCCCAGCATTTT. Translating gives CASSFRDSRQPQHF.

The rearrangement uses TRBV4-1 and TRBJ1-1; 9 positions agree with TRBD1. The germline gives CDR1 MGHRA, CDR2 YSYEKL. The CDR3 loop spans 18 amino acids. V lost 0 bases to trimming and J lost 0 bases; unmatched junction nucleotides: 8. The CDR3 here is CASSQDPSDRGMNTEAFF. The DNA for the CDR3 is TGCGCCAGCAGCCAAGATCCTTCGGACAGGGGAATGAACACTGAAGCTTTCTTT.

This chain connects TRBV5-4 to TRBJ1-1, with D uncertain. Germline V lookup: CDR1 SGHNT, CDR2 YYREEE (reference sequence). This CDR3 is 14 amino acids long. Between the trimmed V and J ends, which lost 5 bases and 1 base, there was a span of 12 bases. The CDR3, as DNA: TGTGCCAGCAGGGCGGCGGAAGGGAACACTGAAGCTTTCTTT. This codes for CASRAAEGNTEAFF.

V gene TRBV12-3 or TRBV12-4 combines with J gene TRBJ2-2; D not certain. This CDR3 spans 14 amino acids. Trimming shortened V by 5 bases and J by 0 bases, and 7 bases separated the two germline ends. CDR3 sequence reads: CASSPDTNTGELFF. CDR3 DNA: TGTGCCAGCAGTCCTGACACGAACACCGGGGAGCTGTTTTTT.

The chain joins TRBV11-2 to TRBJ2-1; 7 bases agree with TRBD1. CDR1 is SGHAT, CDR2 FQNNGV, per germline. The CDR3 extends over 16 amino acids. Unmatched junction bases numbered 6, after V lost 0 bases and J lost 4 bases. The CDR3 loop reads CASSLENRQGYNEQFF. The CDR3 DNA sequence: TGTGCCAGCAGCTTAGAAAACAGACAGGGATACAATGAGCAGTTCTTC.

The chain joins TRBV20-1 to TRBJ1-1, with TRBD1 matching over 8 bases. Germline V gene lookup returns CDR1 DFQATT and CDR2 SNEGSKA (reference sequence). The CDR3 extends over 12 amino acids. The trim removed 3 bases at V and 7 bases at J, leaving 4 bases unmatched. CDR3 nucleotide sequence: TGCAGTGCTAGGGACAGGGAATATGAAGCTTTCTTT. Translated: CSARDREYEAFF.

This chain connects TRBV9 to TRBJ1-1; TRBD1 matches 7 bases. The CDR3 runs to 15 residues. Germline V gene sequence: CDR1 SGDLS, CDR2 YYNGEE. The V segment lost 3 bases and the J segment 3 bases; nucleotides outside the gene matches: 8. The DNA of the CDR3 is TGTGCCAGCAGCGCCAACAGGGGTTGGGACACTGAAGCTTTCTTT. Translation: CASSANRGWDTEAFF. The full variable domain, in which reference TRBV9 and TRBJ1-1 provide the parts outside the CDR3, is DSGVTQTPKHLITATGQRVTLRCSPRSGDLSVYWYQQSLDQGLQFLIQYYNGEERAKGNILERFSAQQFPDLHSELNLSSLELGDSALYFCASSANRGWDTEAFFGQGTRLTVV.

The chain uses TRBV6-1 and TRBJ2-5; tentative D call: TRBD2 (5 bases). V lost 6 bases, J lost 1 base, and 21 bases lay in between. This CDR3 spans 17 amino acids. Per germline, CDR1 MNHNS and CDR2 SASEGT. The CDR3 sequence: CASSSTRLSRVQETQYF. Written as DNA, the CDR3 is TGTGCCAGCAGCAGTACCCGCCTTTCGAGGGTCCAAGAGACCCAGTACTTC.